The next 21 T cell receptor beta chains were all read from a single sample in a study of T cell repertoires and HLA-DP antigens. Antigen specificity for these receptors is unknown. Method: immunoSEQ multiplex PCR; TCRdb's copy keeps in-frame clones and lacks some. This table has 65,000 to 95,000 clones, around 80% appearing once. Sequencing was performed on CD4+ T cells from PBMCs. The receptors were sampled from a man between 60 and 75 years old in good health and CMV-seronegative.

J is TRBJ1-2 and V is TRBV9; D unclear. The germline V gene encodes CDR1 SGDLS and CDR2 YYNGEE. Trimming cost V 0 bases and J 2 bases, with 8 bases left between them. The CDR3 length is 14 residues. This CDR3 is CASSVAGNNYGYTF. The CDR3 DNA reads TGTGCCAGCAGCGTAGCGGGAAACAACTATGGCTACACCTTC.

CDR3 sequence reads: CASSGGAISGNTIYF. CDR3 DNA: TGTGCCAGCAGTGGGGGGGCTATCTCTGGAAACACCATATATTTT. V is TRBV6-1 and J is TRBJ1-3, with TRBD1 as a possible D gene (6 bases). The CDR3 loop spans 15 amino acids. V lost 4 bases, J lost 0 bases, and 10 bases lay in between. Germline assignment: CDR1 MNHNS and CDR2 SASEGT.

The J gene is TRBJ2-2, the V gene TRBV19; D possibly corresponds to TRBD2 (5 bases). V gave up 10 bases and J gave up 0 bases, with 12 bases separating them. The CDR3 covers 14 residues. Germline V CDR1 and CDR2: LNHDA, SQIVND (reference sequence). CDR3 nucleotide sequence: TGTGCCACCCGACTACTCCCGAACACCGGGGAGCTGTTTTTT. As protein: CATRLLPNTGELFF.

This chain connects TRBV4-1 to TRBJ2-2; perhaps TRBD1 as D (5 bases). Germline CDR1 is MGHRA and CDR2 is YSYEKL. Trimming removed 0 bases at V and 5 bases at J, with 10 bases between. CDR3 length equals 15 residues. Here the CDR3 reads CASSQEGVGTGELFF. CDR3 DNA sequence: TGCGCCAGCAGCCAAGAAGGGGTCGGGACCGGGGAGCTGTTTTTT.

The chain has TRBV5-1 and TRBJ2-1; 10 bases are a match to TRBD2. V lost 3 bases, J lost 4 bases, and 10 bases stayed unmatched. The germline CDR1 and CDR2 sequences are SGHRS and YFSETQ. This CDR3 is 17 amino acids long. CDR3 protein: CASSSGALAGAYNEQFF. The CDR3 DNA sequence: TGCGCCAGCAGCTCCGGCGCCCTAGCGGGGGCGTACAATGAGCAGTTCTTC.

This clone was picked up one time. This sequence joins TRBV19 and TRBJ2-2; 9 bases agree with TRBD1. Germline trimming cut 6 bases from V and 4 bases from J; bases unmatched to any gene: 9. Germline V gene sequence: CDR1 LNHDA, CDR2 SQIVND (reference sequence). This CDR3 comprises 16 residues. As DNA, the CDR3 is TGTGCCAGTAGGCCGGGACAGGGTCAAACCACCGGGGAGCTGTTTTTT. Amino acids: CASRPGQGQTTGELFF.

The CDR3, as DNA: TGTGCCAGCAGCCCCGGGCCCTATGGCTACACCTTC. Translated: CASSPGPYGYTF. This chain connects TRBV7-8 to TRBJ1-2; D is uncertain. The germline V and J ends were trimmed by 5 bases and 4 bases, with 8 bases remaining between them. The CDR3 is 12 residues long. The germline V gene encodes CDR1 SGHVS and CDR2 FQNEAQ. The full variable domain, with the rest looked up from reference TRBV7-8 and TRBJ1-2, is GAGVSQSPRYKVAKRGQDVALRCDPISGHVSLFWYQQALGQGPEFLTYFQNEAQLDKSGLPSDRFFAERPEGSVSTLKIQRTQQEDSAVYLCASSPGPYGYTFGSGTRLTVV.

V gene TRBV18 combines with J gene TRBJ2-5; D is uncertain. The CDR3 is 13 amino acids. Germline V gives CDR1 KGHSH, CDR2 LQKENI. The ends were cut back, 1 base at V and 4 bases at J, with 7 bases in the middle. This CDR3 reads CASSPQSGETQYF. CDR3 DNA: TGTGCCAGCTCACCACAGTCGGGAGAGACCCAGTACTTC. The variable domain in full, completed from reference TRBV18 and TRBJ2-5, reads NAGVMQNPRHLVRRRGQEARLRCSPMKGHSHVYWYRQLPEEGLKFMVYLQKENIIDESGMPKERFSAEFPKEGPSILRIQQVVRGDSAAYFCASSPQSGETQYFGPGTRLLVL.

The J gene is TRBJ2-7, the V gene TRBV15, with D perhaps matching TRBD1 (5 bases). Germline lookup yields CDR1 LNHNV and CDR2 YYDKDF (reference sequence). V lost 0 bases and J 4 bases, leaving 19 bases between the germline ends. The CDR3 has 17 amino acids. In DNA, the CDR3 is TGTGCCACCAGCAGAGACTACAGCGATTTAGGGGTTTACGAGCAGTACTTC. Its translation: CATSRDYSDLGVYEQYF.

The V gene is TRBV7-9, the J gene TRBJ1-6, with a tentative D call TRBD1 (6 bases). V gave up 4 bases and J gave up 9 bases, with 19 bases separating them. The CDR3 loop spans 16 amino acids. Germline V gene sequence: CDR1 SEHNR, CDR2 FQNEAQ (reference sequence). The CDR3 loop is CASSSIGRGEGSPLHF. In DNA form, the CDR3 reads TGTGCCAGCAGCTCAATAGGCAGGGGTGAGGGTTCACCCCTCCACTTT.

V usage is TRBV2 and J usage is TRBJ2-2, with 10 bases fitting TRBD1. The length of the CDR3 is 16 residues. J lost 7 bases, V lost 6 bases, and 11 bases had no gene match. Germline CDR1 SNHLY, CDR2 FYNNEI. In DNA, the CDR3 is TGTGCCAGCAGCCTCCGGGACAGGGGTACAGGCGGGGAGCTGTTTTTT. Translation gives CASSLRDRGTGGELFF.

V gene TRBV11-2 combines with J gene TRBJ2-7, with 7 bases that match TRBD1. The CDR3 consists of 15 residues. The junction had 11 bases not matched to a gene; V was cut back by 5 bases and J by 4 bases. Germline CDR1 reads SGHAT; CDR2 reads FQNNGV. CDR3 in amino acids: CASSPTTGVRYEQYF. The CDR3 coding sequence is TGTGCCAGCAGCCCAACCACAGGGGTCAGGTACGAGCAGTACTTC.

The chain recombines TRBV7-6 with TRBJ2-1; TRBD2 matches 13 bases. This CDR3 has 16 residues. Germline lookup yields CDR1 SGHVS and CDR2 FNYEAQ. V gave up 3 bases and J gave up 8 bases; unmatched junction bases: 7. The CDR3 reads CASSFRGTSGVDEQFF. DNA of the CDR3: TGTGCCAGCAGCTTTCGCGGGACTAGCGGGGTCGATGAGCAGTTCTTC. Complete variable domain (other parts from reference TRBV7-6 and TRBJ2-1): GAGVSQSPRYKVTKRGQDVALRCDPISGHVSLYWYRQALGQGPEFLTYFNYEAQQDKSGLPNDRFSAERPEGSISTLTIQRTEQRDSAMYRCASSFRGTSGVDEQFFGPGTRLTVL.

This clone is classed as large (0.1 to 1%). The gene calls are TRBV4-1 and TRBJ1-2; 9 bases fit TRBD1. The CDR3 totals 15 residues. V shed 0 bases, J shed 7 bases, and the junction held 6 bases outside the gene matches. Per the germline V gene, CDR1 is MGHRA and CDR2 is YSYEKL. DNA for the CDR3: TGCGCCAGCAGCCAAGAGGGACAGGGCGACGGTGGCTACACCTTC. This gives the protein CASSQEGQGDGGYTF.

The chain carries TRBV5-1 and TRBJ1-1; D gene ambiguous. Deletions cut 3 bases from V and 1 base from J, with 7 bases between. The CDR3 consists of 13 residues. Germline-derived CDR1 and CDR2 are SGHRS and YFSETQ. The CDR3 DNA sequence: TGCGCCAGCAGCTCGTCCGGGAACACTGAAGCTTTCTTT. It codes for CASSSSGNTEAFF.

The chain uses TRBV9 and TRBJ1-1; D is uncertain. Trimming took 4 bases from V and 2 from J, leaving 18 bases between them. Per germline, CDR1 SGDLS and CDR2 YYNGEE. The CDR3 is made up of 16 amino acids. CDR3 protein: CASSPAGSYGNTEAFF. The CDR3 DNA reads TGTGCCAGCAGCCCAGCGGGCTCTTACGGAAACACTGAAGCTTTCTTT. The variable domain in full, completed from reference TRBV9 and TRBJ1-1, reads DSGVTQTPKHLITATGQRVTLRCSPRSGDLSVYWYQQSLDQGLQFLIQYYNGEERAKGNILERFSAQQFPDLHSELNLSSLELGDSALYFCASSPAGSYGNTEAFFGQGTRLTVV.

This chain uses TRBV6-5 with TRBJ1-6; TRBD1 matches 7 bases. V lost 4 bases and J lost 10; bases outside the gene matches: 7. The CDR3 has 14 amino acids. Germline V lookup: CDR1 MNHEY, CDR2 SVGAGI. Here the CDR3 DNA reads TGTGCCAGCAGTTTCGACAGGGTGGGCTCACCCCTCCACTTT. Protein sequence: CASSFDRVGSPLHF.

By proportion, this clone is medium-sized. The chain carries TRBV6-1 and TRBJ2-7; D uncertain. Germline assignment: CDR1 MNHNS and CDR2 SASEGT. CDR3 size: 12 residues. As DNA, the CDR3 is TGTGCCAGCAGTGGAAACTCCCACGAGCAGTACGTC. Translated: CASSGNSHEQYV.

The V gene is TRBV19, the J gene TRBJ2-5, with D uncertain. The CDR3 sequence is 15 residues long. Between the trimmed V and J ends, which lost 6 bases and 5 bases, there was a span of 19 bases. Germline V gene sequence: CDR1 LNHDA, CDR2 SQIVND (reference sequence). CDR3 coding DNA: TGTGCCAGTAGCCCCGGGCACCAAAGAAGGGAGACCCAGTACTTC. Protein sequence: CASSPGHQRRETQYF. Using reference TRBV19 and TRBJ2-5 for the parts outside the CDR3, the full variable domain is DGGITQSPKYLFRKEGQNVTLSCEQNLNHDAMYWYRQDPGQGLRLIYYSQIVNDFQKGDIAEGYSVSREKKESFPLTVTSAQKNPTAFYLCASSPGHQRRETQYFGPGTRLLVL.

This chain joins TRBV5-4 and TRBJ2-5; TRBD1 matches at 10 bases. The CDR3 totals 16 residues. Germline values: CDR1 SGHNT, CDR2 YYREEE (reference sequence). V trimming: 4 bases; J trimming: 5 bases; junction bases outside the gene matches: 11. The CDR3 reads CASSLGQGRASETQYF. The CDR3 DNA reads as TGTGCCAGCAGCCTGGGACAGGGGAGGGCCAGTGAGACCCAGTACTTC. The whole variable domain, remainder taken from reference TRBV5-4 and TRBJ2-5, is ETGVTQSPTHLIKTRGQQVTLRCSSQSGHNTVSWYQQALGQGPQFIFQYYREEENGRGNFPPRFSGLQFPNYSSELNVNALELDDSALYLCASSLGQGRASETQYFGPGTRLLVL.

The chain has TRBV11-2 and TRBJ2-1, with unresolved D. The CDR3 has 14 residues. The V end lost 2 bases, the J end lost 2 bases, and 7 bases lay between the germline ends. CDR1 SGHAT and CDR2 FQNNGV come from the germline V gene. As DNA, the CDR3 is TGTGCCAGCAGCTTAAATAACGCCTACAATGAGCAGTTCTTC. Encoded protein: CASSLNNAYNEQFF. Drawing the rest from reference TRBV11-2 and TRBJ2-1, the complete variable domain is EAGVAQSPRYKIIEKRQSVAFWCNPISGHATLYWYQQILGQGPKLLIQFQNNGVVDDSQLPKDRFSAERLKGVDSTLKIQPAKLEDSAVYLCASSLNNAYNEQFFGPGTRLTVL.